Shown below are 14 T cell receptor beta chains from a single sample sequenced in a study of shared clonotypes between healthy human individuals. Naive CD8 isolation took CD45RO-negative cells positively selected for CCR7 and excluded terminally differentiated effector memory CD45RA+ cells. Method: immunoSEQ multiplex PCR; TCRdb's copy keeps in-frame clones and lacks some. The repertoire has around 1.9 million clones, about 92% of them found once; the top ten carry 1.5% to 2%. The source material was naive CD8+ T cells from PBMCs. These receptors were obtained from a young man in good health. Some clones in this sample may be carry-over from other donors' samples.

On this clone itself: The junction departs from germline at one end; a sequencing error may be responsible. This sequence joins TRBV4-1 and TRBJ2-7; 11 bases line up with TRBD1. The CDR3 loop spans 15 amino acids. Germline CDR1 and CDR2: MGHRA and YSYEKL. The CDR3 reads CASSSRDRGNYEQYF. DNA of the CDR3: TGTGCCAGCAGCAGCCGGGACAGGGGGAACTACGAGCAGTACTTC.

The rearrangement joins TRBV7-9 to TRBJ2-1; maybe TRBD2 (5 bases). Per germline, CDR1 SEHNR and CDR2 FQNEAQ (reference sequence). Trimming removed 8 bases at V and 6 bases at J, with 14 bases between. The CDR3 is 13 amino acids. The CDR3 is CASRIRDINEQFF. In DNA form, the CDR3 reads TGTGCCAGCCGAATCCGGGATATCAATGAGCAGTTCTTC.

The CDR3 loop is CASRAGTFLTYNEQFF. DNA of the CDR3: TGTGCCAGCAGAGCCGGGACTTTCCTTACCTACAATGAGCAGTTCTTC. This sequence joins TRBV6-6 and TRBJ2-1; possible D gene TRBD2, 6 bases. The CDR3 totals 16 residues. The germline V and J ends were trimmed by 6 bases and 2 bases, with 17 bases remaining between them. CDR1 MNHNY and CDR2 SVGAGI come from the germline V gene (reference sequence).

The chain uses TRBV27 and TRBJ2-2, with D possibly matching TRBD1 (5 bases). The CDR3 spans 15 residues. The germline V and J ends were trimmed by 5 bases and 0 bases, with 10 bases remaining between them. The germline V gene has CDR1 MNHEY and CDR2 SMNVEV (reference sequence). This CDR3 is CASSLYRTNTGELFF. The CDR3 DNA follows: TGTGCCAGCAGTCTCTACAGGACGAACACCGGGGAGCTGTTTTTT.

The DNA of the CDR3 is TGTGCCAGCAGTTTATCGACAGGGTTTGATGGCTACACCTTC. Translated, it gives CASSLSTGFDGYTF. This chain uses TRBV27 with TRBJ1-2, with 7 bases matching TRBD1. Trimming removed 0 bases from V and 6 bases from J; junction bases left unmatched: 4. CDR1 MNHEY and CDR2 SMNVEV come from the germline V gene (reference sequence). CDR3 length: 14 residues.

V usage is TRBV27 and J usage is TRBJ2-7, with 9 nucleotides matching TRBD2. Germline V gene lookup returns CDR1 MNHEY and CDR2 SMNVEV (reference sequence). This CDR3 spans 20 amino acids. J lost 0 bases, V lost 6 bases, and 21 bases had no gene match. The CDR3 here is CASSWGGGAGGHKPSYEQYF. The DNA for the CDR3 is TGTGCCAGCAGCTGGGGCGGCGGAGCGGGGGGCCATAAACCCTCCTACGAGCAGTACTTC.

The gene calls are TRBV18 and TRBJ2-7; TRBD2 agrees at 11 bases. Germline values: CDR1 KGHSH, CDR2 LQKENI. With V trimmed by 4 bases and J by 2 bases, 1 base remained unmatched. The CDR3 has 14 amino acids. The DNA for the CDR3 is TGTGCCAGCTCACTGGGACTAGCGGCCTACGAGCAGTACTTC. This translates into CASSLGLAAYEQYF.

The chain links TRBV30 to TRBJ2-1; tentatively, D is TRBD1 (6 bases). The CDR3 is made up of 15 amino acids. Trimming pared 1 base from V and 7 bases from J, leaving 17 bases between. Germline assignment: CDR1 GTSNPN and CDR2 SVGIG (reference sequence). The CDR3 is CAWSGGQSVWNEQFF. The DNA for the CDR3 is TGTGCCTGGAGTGGAGGACAGAGCGTATGGAATGAGCAGTTCTTC.

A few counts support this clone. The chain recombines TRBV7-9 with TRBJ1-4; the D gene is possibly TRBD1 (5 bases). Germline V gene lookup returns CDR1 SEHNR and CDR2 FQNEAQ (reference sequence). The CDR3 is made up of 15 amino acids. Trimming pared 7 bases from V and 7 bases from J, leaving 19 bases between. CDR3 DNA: TGTGCCAGCACCCCTGGACCTCGGGGGAGTGAAAAACTGTTTTTT. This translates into CASTPGPRGSEKLFF. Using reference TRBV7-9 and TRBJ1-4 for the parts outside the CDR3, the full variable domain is DTGVSQNPRHKITKRGQNVTFRCDPISEHNRLYWYRQTLGQGPEFLTYFQNEAQLEKSRLLSDRFSAERPKGSFSTLEIQRTEQGDSAMYLCASTPGPRGSEKLFFGSGTQLSVL.

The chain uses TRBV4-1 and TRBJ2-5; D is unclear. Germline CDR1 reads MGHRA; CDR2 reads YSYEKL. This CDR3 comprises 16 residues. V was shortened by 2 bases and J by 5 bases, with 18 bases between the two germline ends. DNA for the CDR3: TGCGCCAGCAGCCAACGACGGACCCTTACGGTTGAGACCCAGTACTTC. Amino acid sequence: CASSQRRTLTVETQYF.

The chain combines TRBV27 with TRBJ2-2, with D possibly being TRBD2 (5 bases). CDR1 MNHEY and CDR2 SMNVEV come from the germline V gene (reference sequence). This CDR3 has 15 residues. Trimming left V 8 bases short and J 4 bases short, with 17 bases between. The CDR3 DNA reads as TGTGCCAGCCAGCCTGGCGGGTGGGGCACCGGGGAGCTGTTTTTT. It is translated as CASQPGGWGTGELFF.

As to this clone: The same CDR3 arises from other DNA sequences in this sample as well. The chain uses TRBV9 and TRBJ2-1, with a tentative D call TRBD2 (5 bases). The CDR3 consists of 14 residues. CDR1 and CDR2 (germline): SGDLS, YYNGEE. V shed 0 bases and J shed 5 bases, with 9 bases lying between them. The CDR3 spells CASSVAGKDNEQFF. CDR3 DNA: TGTGCCAGCAGCGTAGCGGGGAAGGACAATGAGCAGTTCTTC.

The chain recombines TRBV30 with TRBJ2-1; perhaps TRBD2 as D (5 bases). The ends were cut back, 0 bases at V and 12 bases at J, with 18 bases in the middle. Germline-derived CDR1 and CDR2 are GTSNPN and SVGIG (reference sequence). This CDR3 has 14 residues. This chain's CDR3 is CAWSVPGEHAAQFF. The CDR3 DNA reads TGTGCCTGGAGTGTACCCGGGGAGCACGCCGCGCAGTTCTTC.

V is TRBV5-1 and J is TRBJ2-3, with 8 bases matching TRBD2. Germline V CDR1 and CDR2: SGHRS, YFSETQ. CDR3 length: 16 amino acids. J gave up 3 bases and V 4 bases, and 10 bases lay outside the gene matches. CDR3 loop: CASSDPAGDRTDTQYF. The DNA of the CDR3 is TGCGCCAGCAGCGACCCAGCGGGAGATCGTACAGATACGCAGTATTTT.